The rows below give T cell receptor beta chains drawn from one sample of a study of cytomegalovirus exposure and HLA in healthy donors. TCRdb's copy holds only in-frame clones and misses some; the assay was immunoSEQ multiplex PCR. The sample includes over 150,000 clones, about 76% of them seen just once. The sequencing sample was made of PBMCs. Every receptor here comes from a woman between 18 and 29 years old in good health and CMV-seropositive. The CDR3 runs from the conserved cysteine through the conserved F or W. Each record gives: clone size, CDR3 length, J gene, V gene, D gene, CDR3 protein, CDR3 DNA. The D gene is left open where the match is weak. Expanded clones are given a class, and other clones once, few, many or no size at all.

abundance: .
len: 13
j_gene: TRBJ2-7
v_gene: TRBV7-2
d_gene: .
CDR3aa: CASSFSEDYEQYF
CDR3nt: TGTGCCAGCAGCTTTAGTGAGGACTACGAGCAGTACTTC

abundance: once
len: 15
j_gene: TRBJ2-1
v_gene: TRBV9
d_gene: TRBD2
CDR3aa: CASSVTSGAYNEQFF
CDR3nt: TGTGCCAGCAGCGTGACTAGCGGGGCTTACAATGAGCAGTTCTTC

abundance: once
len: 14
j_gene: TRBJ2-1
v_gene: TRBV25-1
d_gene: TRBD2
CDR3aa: CASSSGVSYNEQFF
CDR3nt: TGTGCCAGTTCTAGCGGGGTGTCCTACAATGAGCAGTTCTTC

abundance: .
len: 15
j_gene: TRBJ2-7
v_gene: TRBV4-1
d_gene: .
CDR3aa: CASSQVGSASYEQYF
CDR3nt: TGCGCCAGCAGCCAAGTGGGCAGTGCCTCCTACGAGCAGTACTTC

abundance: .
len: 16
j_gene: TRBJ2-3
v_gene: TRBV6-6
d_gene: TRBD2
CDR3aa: CASSPRGTSGADTQYF
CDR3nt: TGTGCCAGCAGTCCACGAGGGACTAGCGGGGCAGATACGCAGTATTTT

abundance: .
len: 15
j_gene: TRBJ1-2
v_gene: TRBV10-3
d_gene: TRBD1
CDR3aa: CAISESTDDREGYTF
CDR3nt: TGTGCCATCAGTGAGTCCACTGACGACAGGGAAGGCTACACCTTC

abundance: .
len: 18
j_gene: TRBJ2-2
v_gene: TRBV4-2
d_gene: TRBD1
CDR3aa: CASSQDSIGTGNTGELFF
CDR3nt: TGTGCCAGCAGCCAAGATTCGATCGGGACAGGGAACACCGGGGAGCTGTTTTTT

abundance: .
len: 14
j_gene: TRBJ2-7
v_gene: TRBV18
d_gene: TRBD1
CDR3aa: CASSPRDRVYEQYF
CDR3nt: TGTGCCAGCTCACCACGCGACAGGGTCTACGAGCAGTACTTC

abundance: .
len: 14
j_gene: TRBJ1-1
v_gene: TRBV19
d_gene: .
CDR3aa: CASSIGGWNTEAFF
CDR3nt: TGTGCCAGTAGTATCGGAGGATGGAACACTGAAGCTTTCTTT

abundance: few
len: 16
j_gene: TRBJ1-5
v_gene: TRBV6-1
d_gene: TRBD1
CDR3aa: CASSATGGLGNQPQHF
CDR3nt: TGTGCCAGCAGTGCCACAGGGGGCCTGGGGAATCAGCCCCAGCATTTT

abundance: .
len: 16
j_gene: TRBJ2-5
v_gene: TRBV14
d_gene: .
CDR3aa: CASRQVGHSPQETQYF
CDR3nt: TGTGCCAGCAGACAAGTCGGACACTCGCCTCAAGAGACCCAGTACTTC

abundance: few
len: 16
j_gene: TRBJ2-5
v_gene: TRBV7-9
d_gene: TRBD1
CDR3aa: CASSSDYGDRQETQYF
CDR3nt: TGTGCCAGCAGCTCGGATTACGGGGACAGACAAGAGACCCAGTACTTC

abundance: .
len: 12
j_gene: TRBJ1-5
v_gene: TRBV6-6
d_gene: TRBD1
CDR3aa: CASSSPGTGSHF
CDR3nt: TGTGCCAGCAGTTCCCCCGGGACAGGGAGTCATTTT

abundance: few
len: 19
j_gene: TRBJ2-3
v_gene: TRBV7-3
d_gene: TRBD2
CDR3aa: CASSLRGTSGVVAPDTQYF
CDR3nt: TGTGCCAGCAGCTTACGGGGGACTAGCGGGGTGGTTGCTCCAGATACGCAGTATTTT

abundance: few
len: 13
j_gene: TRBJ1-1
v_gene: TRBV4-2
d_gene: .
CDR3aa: CASRDSRNTEAFF
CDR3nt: TGTGCCAGCAGAGACAGCCGGAACACTGAAGCTTTCTTT

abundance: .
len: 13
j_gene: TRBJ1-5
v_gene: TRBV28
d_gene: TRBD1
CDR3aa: CASSWTGPQPQHF
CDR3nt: TGTGCCAGCAGTTGGACAGGGCCGCAGCCCCAGCATTTT

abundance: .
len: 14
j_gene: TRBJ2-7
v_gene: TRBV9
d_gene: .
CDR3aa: CASSVDLVGDEQYF
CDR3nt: TGTGCCAGCAGCGTAGACCTAGTAGGCGACGAGCAGTACTTC

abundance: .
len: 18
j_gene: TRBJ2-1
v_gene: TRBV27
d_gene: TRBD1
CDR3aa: CASSPSSRGPSSYNEQFF
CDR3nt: TGTGCCAGCAGTCCTTCCTCAAGGGGGCCCAGCTCCTACAATGAGCAGTTCTTC

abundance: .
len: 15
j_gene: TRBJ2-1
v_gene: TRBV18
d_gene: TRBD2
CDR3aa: CASSPPSGGADEQFF
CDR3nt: TGTGCCAGCTCACCACCCAGCGGGGGGGCCGATGAGCAGTTCTTC

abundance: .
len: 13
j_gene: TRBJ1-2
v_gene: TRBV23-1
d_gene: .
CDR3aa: CASSPGTSYGYTF
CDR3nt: TGCGCCAGCAGCCCCGGGACAAGCTATGGCTACACCTTC

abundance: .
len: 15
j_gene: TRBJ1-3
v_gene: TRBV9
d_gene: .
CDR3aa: CASSPGGISGNTIYF
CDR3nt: TGTGCCAGCAGCCCCGGCGGTATCTCTGGAAACACCATATATTTT

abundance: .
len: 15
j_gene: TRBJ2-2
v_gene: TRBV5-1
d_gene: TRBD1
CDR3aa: CASSFQDRNHGELFF
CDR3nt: TGCGCCAGCAGCTTCCAGGACAGGAACCACGGGGAGCTGTTTTTT

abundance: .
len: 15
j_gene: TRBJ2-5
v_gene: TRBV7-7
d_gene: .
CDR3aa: CASSSRQLRGETQYF
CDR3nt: TGTGCTAGCAGCTCGCGACAGTTAAGGGGAGAGACCCAGTACTTC

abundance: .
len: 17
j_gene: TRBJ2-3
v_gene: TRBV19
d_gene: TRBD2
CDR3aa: CASSKAWTSGLGNTQYF
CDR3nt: TGTGCCAGTAGTAAAGCCTGGACTAGCGGGCTCGGAAATACGCAGTATTTT

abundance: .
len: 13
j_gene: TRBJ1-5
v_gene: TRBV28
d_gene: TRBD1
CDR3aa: CASSPGGTQPQHF
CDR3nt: TGTGCCAGCTCACCAGGGGGGACTCAGCCCCAGCATTTT

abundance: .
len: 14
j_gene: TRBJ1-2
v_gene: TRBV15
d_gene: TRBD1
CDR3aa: CATSRSGQRYGYTF
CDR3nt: TGTGCCACCAGCCGATCGGGACAGCGATATGGCTACACCTTC

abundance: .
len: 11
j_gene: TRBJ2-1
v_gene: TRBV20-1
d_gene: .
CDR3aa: CSGTAYNEQFF
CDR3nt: TGCAGTGGGACAGCGTACAATGAGCAGTTCTTC

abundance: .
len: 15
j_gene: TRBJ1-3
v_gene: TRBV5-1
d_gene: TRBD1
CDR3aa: CASSLEQGAGNTIYF
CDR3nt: TGCGCCAGCAGCTTGGAGCAGGGGGCCGGAAACACCATATATTTT

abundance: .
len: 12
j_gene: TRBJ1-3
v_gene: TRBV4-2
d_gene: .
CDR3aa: CASSPSGNTIYF
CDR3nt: TGTGCCAGCAGCCCATCTGGAAACACCATATATTTT

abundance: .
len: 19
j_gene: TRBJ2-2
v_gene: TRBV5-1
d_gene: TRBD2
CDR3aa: CASSLAFLAGGQNTGELFF
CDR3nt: TGCGCCAGCAGCTTGGCGTTCCTAGCGGGGGGCCAGAACACCGGGGAGCTGTTTTTT

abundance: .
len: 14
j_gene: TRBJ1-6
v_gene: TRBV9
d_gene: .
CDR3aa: CASSPSTANSPLHF
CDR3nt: TGTGCCAGCAGCCCCTCGACAGCTAATTCACCCCTCCACTTT

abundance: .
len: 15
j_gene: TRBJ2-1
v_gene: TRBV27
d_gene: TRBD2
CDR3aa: CASTLRSGEGNEQFF
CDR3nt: TGTGCCAGCACCCTAAGGAGCGGGGAAGGGAATGAGCAGTTCTTC

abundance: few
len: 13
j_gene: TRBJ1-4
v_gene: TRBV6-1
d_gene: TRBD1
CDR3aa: CASNRDRNEKLFF
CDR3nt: TGTGCCAGCAACAGGGACAGAAATGAAAAACTGTTTTTT

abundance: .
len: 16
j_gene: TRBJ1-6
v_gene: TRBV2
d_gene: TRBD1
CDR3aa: CASSETGQATNSPLHF
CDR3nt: TGTGCCAGCAGCGAAACAGGACAGGCAACTAATTCACCCCTCCACTTT

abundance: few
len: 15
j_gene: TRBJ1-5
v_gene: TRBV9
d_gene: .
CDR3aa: CASSVDAGGNQPQHF
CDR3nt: TGTGCCAGCAGCGTAGATGCAGGGGGCAATCAGCCCCAGCATTTT

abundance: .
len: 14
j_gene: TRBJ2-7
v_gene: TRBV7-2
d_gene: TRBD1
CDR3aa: CASSLAGTGVEQYF
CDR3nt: TGTGCCAGCAGCTTAGCCGGGACAGGGGTTGAGCAGTACTTC

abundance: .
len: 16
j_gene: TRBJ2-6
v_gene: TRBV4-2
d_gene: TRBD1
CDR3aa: CASSQTGGSGANVLTF
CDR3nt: TGTGCCAGCAGCCAGACAGGGGGCTCTGGGGCCAACGTCCTGACTTTC

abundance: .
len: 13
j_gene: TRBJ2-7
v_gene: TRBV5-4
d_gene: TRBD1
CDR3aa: CASSWGQSYEQYF
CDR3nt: TGTGCCAGCAGCTGGGGACAGTCCTACGAGCAGTACTTC

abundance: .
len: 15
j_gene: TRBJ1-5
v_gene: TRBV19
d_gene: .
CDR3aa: CASSISGYSNQPQHF
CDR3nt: TGTGCCAGTAGTATCTCGGGGTATAGCAATCAGCCCCAGCATTTT

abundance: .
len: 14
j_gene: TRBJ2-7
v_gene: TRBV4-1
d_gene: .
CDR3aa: CASSSDQGGYEQYF
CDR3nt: TGCGCCAGCAGCTCAGACCAAGGGGGCTACGAGCAGTACTTC